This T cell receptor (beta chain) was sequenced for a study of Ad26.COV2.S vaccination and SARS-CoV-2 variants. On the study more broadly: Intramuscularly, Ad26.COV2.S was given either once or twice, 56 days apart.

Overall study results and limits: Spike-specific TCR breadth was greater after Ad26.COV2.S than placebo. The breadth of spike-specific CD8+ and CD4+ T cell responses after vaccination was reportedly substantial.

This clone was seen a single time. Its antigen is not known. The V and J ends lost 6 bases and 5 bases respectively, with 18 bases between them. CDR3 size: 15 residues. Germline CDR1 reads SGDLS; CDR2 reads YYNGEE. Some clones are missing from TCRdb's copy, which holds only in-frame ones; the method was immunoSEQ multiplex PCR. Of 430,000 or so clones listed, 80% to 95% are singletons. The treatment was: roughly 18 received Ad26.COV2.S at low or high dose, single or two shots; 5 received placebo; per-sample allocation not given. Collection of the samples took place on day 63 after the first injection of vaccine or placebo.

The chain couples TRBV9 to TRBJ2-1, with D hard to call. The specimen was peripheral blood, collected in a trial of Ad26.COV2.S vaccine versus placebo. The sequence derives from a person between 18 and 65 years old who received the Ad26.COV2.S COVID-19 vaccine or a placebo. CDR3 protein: CASNTSKNNDNEQFF. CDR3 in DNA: TGTGCCAGCAACACGAGCAAAAATAACGACAATGAGCAGTTCTTC.